The entry below gives a single T cell receptor (beta chain) sequence along with its context. Antigen specificity is unknown. The data belong to a study of T cell responses to AZD1222 COVID-19 vaccine. General study findings and limits: Just a handful of AZD1222 recipients were seropositive at baseline.

This table comes from immunoSEQ multiplex PCR, and its TCRdb copy is limited to in-frame clones, with some not included. This sample yields about 110,000 clones, of which roughly 86% are seen a single time; 3% to 3.5% belongs to the top ten. V was shortened by 6 bases and J by 2 bases, with 13 bases between the two germline ends. Looked up from germline, CDR1 is MNHEY and CDR2 is SVGAGI. CDR3 length equals 14 residues. Sequenced here: peripheral blood, sampled on day 0 of AZD1222 vaccination. The chain uses TRBV6-5 and TRBJ1-2; the D gene is possibly TRBD1 (6 bases). This TCR derives from an adult in good health. CDR3: CASSTGTTNYGYTF. CDR3 in DNA: TGTGCCAGCAGCACCGGGACAACCAACTATGGCTACACCTTC.